This TCR beta chain was observed in a study of blood T cell repertoires in COVID-19. Study background: Specimens from acute and convalescent COVID-19 originated in the United States, Italy and Spain. PBMCs, B-cell-depleted T cells, or T cells provided the cDNA or gDNA that made up the material.

There are 16 residues in the CDR3. Trimming pared 6 bases from V and 3 bases from J, leaving 18 bases between. Germline CDR1 is LNHDA and CDR2 is SQIVND (reference sequence). Study processing details: Nucleated cell counts were estimated from reference gene primer amplification. Clones were read by immunoSEQ multiplex PCR, and TCRdb kept only the in-frame ones, dropping some. That table gives V, J and clone size, and the DNA gave D and trimming. This table holds 200,000 to 300,000 clones, approximately 85% found once. Source material: peripheral blood. The receptor was derived from a man aged 50 or older with acute or convalescent COVID-19. V gene TRBV19 combines with J gene TRBJ1-5; D perhaps matches TRBD1 (6 bases). The CDR3 spells CASRRPMTGYNQPQHF. CDR3 DNA: TGTGCCAGTAGGCGTCCTATGACAGGATACAATCAGCCCCAGCATTTT.